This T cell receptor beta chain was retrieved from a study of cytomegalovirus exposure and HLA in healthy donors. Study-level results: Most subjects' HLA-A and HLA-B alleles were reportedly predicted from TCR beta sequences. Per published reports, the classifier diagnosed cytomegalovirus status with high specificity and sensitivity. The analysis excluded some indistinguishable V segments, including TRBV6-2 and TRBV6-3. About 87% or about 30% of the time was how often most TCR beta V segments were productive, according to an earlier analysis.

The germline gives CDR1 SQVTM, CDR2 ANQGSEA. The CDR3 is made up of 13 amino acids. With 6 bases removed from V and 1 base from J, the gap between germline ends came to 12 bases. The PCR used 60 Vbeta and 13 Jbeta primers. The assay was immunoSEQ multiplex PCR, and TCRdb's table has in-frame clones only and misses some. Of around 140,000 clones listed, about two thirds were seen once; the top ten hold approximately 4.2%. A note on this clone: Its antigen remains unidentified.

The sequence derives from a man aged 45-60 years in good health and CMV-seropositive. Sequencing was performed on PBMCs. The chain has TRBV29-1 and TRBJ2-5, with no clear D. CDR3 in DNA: TGCAGCGTAGGCCGGGTCCTCCAAGAGACCCAGTACTTC. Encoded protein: CSVGRVLQETQYF.